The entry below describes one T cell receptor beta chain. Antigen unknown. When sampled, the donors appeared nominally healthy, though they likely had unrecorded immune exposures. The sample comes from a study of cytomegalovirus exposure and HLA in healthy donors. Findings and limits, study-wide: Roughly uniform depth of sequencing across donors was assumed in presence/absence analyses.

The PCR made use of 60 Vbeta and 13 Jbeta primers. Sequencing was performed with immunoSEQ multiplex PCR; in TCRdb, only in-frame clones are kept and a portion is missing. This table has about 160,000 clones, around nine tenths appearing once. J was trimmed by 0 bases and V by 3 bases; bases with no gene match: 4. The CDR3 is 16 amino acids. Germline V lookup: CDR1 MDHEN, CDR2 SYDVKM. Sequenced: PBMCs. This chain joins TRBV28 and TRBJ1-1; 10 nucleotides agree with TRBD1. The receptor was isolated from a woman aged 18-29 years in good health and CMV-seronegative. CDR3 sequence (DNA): TGTGCCAGCAGTTTTCGACAGGGGGCGATGAACACTGAAGCTTTCTTT. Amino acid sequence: CASSFRQGAMNTEAFF. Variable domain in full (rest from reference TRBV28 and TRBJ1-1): DVKVTQSSRYLVKRTGEKVFLECVQDMDHENMFWYRQDPGLGLRLIYFSYDVKMKEKGDIPEGYSVSREKKERFSLILESASTNQTSMYLCASSFRQGAMNTEAFFGQGTRLTVV.